The 32 T cell receptor beta chains presented below share a single source sample, sequenced in a study of T cell clonotyping in hematopoietic cell transplantation (dated by TCRdb to the early 2020s). Libraries were made using the immunoSEQ multiplex PCR assay. Entries here come from immuneACCESS through TCRdb and include only in-frame sequences with V and J called. Some clones fail to appear in such tables; in the studies checked, an unresolved V gene covers under half of the shortfall, and the cause of the remainder is unknown. This sample is represented by 15,000 to 20,000 clones; 85% of them were singletons. The top ten constitute around 4.2% of the sample. This specimen's time point label, interpreted: 100 days after allo-HCT. Material: PBMCs, obtained 100 days after allogeneic stem cell transplant. The receptors were sampled from a male patient aged 60 to 75 who had an allogeneic stem cell transplant from a related donor, so the T cells may come from the graft donor. Some clones in this sample may be carry-over from other donors' samples.

V is TRBV4-3 and J is TRBJ2-5; 8 bases match TRBD2. CDR1 is LGHNA, CDR2 YSLEER, per germline. The CDR3 is made up of 17 amino acids. The junction had 10 bases not matched to a gene; V was cut back by 0 bases and J by 4 bases. The CDR3: CASSQEAAGAVGETQYF. DNA of the CDR3: TGCGCCAGCAGCCAAGAGGCAGCGGGGGCCGTAGGAGAGACCCAGTACTTC.

The chain recombines TRBV7-9 with TRBJ1-1; D remains ambiguous. V lost 6 bases to trimming and J lost 5 bases, with 19 bases between them. The CDR3 is 15 residues long. The V gene's germline CDR1 is SEHNR and CDR2 FQNEAQ (reference sequence). The CDR3 DNA reads as TGTGCCAGCAGGAATTTCTGGTCCGGGGAGACTGAAGCTTTCTTT. The encoded protein is CASRNFWSGETEAFF.

The table lists this clone with a count of one. This chain links TRBV2 with TRBJ2-5; 10 bases are shared with TRBD1. V trimming: 10 bases; J trimming: 9 bases; junction bases outside the gene matches: 14. The CDR3 spans 14 residues. Germline-derived CDR1 and CDR2 are SNHLY and FYNNEI. The CDR3 bases are TGTGCCAACGGCCGGGACAGGGGCTGGTCGGCCCAGTACTTC. Encoded protein: CANGRDRGWSAQYF. Full variable domain (outside the CDR3, taken from reference TRBV2 and TRBJ2-5): EPEVTQTPSHQVTQMGQEVILRCVPISNHLYFYWYRQILGQKVEFLVSFYNNEISEKSEIFDDQFSVERPDGSNFTLKIRSTKLEDSAMYFCANGRDRGWSAQYFGPGTRLLVL.

This chain joins TRBV7-2 and TRBJ2-7; D not certain. The CDR3 contains 16 residues. Per germline, CDR1 SGHTA and CDR2 FQGNSA. V shed 1 base and J shed 3 bases, with 16 bases lying between them. CDR3 bases: TGTGCCAGCAGCTTAGATTCATCGGGCCCCCTCTACGAGCAGTACTTC. This translates into CASSLDSSGPLYEQYF.

This chain uses TRBV2 with TRBJ1-5, with D perhaps TRBD1 (6 bases). With 6 bases removed from V and 3 bases from J, the gap between germline ends came to 15 bases. Germline V gives CDR1 SNHLY, CDR2 FYNNEI. The CDR3 loop spans 15 amino acids. CDR3 sequence reads: CASRPGQIYNQPQHF. As DNA, the CDR3 is TGTGCCAGCAGACCCGGACAGATATACAATCAGCCCCAGCATTTT.

DNA for the CDR3: TGCGCCAGCAGTCCCGCCCGGGACAGGGGGGGCACTGAAGCTTTCTTT. Protein product: CASSPARDRGGTEAFF. The chain is built from TRBV23-1 and TRBJ1-1, with 11 bases lining up with TRBD1. TRBV23-1 is recorded as an ORF, its role being uncertain. The CDR3 runs 16 residues. V shed 4 bases and J 4 bases; nucleotides not matched to a gene: 8.

V usage is TRBV4-3 and J usage is TRBJ2-1, with TRBD2 matching 11 bases. The germline V gene has CDR1 LGHNA and CDR2 YSLEER. V trimming: 2 bases; J trimming: 5 bases; junction bases outside the gene matches: 5. This CDR3 contains 16 residues. The CDR3 sequence is CASSQLAGGRNNEQFF. The CDR3 DNA follows: TGCGCCAGCAGCCAATTAGCGGGGGGGCGGAACAATGAGCAGTTCTTC.

The V call is TRBV5-1, the J call TRBJ1-6; D is uncertain. This CDR3 is 17 amino acids long. The V end lost 4 bases, the J end lost 0 bases, and 14 bases lay between the germline ends. The V gene's germline CDR1 is SGHRS and CDR2 YFSETQ. The CDR3 sequence: CASSLVAGSSYNSPLHF. The DNA of the CDR3 is TGCGCCAGCAGCCTGGTAGCGGGGAGCTCCTATAATTCACCCCTCCACTTT.

The rearrangement joins TRBV7-6 to TRBJ1-6, with D maybe TRBD1 (6 bases). V was trimmed by 5 bases and J by 10 bases, leaving 18 bases between them. The germline V gene encodes CDR1 SGHVS and CDR2 FNYEAQ. CDR3 size: 15 residues. CDR3 loop: CASSPLTGIGSPLHF. The CDR3 DNA is TGTGCCAGCAGCCCACTCACAGGGATTGGATCACCCCTCCACTTT.

The chain is built from TRBV20-1 and TRBJ1-1, with D possibly matching TRBD1 (5 bases). Germline V CDR1 and CDR2: DFQATT, SNEGSKA (reference sequence). With 5 bases removed from V and 5 bases from J, the gap between germline ends came to 9 bases. This CDR3 has 11 residues. CDR3 DNA: TGCAGTGCTCCCCAGGGTACTGAAGCTTTCTTT. Translating gives CSAPQGTEAFF.

The chain is built from TRBV14 and TRBJ2-1; perhaps D is TRBD1 or TRBD2 (5 bases each). The CDR3 consists of 11 residues. In germline, CDR1 is SGHDN, CDR2 FVKESK. Deletions cut 1 base from V and 10 bases from J, with 5 bases between. Here the CDR3 DNA reads TGTGCCAGCAGCCAAGGGGGGGAGCAGTTCTTC. Its protein is CASSQGGEQFF.

The V call is TRBV7-2, the J call TRBJ2-2; D not resolved. The CDR3 sequence is 17 residues long. Germline CDR1 reads SGHTA; CDR2 reads FQGNSA. Trimming cost V 10 bases and J 0 bases, with 21 bases left between them. The chain's CDR3 is CANALNPGGANTGELFF. The DNA of the CDR3 is TGTGCCAACGCGCTCAACCCTGGCGGCGCGAACACCGGGGAGCTGTTTTTT.

The chain links TRBV5-6 to TRBJ2-3; TRBD1 agrees at 10 bases. The CDR3 is 15 amino acids. CDR1 and CDR2 (germline): SGHDT, YYEEEE. V shed 2 bases and J 2 bases; nucleotides not matched to a gene: 2. The CDR3 DNA sequence: TGTGCCAGCAGCTTAGGACAGGGGGACACAGATACGCAGTATTTT. It specifies CASSLGQGDTDTQYF.

This clone was detected only once. This sequence joins TRBV11-3 and TRBJ2-7; D is tentatively TRBD1 or TRBD2 (6 bases each). The germline CDR1 and CDR2 sequences are SGHNT and YENEEA. The V and J ends lost 1 base and 5 bases respectively, with 18 bases between them. The CDR3 has 16 amino acids. Here the CDR3 DNA reads TGTGCCAGCAGCTTAGTTACATACGGTAGGGGGGACGAGCAGTACTTC. Protein sequence: CASSLVTYGRGDEQYF.

The chain has TRBV29-1 and TRBJ1-1, with 9 bases that match TRBD1. Looked up from germline, CDR1 is SQVTM and CDR2 is ANQGSEA. CDR3 length equals 12 residues. V lost 7 bases and J lost 9; bases outside the gene matches: 9. CDR3 protein: CSAGTGTSQAFF. The CDR3 DNA follows: TGCAGCGCAGGGACAGGGACAAGTCAAGCTTTCTTT.

The chain has TRBV4-3 and TRBJ1-4, with no clear D. V was pared by 1 base and J by 4 bases, with 7 bases between. There are 14 residues in the CDR3. In germline, CDR1 is LGHNA, CDR2 YSLEER. CDR3 coding DNA: TGCGCCAGCAGCCAAGCTCACCTTAATGAAAAACTGTTTTTT. As protein: CASSQAHLNEKLFF.

The V call is TRBV7-8, the J call TRBJ2-7; 15 bases line up with TRBD2. Germline CDR1 is SGHVS and CDR2 is FQNEAQ. The V segment lost 1 base and the J segment 0 bases; nucleotides outside the gene matches: 4. The CDR3 consists of 18 residues. In DNA, the CDR3 is TGTGCCAGCAGCTTAGTCGGGACTAGCGGGGGGTTCTCCTACGAGCAGTACTTC. Residues: CASSLVGTSGGFSYEQYF.

The chain employs TRBV9 and TRBJ2-7; 8 nucleotides align to TRBD2. From germline, CDR1 is SGDLS and CDR2 YYNGEE. This CDR3 has 15 amino acids. With 4 bases clipped from V and 3 bases from J, the junction kept 9 bases outside the gene matches. This CDR3 is CASSPDSGTSYEQYF. DNA of the CDR3: TGTGCCAGCAGCCCCGATAGCGGGACCAGCTACGAGCAGTACTTC.

The chain uses TRBV6-1 and TRBJ2-7, with TRBD2 identical over 9 bases. With V trimmed by 3 bases and J by 4 bases, 7 bases remained unmatched. The germline gives CDR1 MNHNS, CDR2 SASEGT. The CDR3 length is 15 residues. In nucleotides, the CDR3 is TGTGCCAGCAGTGATAAGGCGGGGGGGCGGTACGAGCAGTACTTC. Translation: CASSDKAGGRYEQYF.

This chain links TRBV7-2 with TRBJ2-7; possibly TRBD1 or TRBD2 for D (6 bases each). Trimming pared 1 base from V and 3 bases from J, leaving 16 bases between. This CDR3 has 16 residues. Germline CDR1 SGHTA, CDR2 FQGNSA. CDR3 nucleotides: TGTGCCAGCAGCTTAGTAAGAGGGGGGCAGGGCTACGAGCAGTACTTC. Translating gives CASSLVRGGQGYEQYF.

This clone has a single count. This chain connects TRBV29-1 to TRBJ2-7; 7 bases map to TRBD1. The V and J ends lost 5 bases and 3 bases, in that order; junction bases with no gene match: 13. There are 15 residues in the CDR3. Looked up from germline, CDR1 is SQVTM and CDR2 is ANQGSEA. The CDR3 DNA follows: TGCAGCGTTCGAGGGGGTCGACAGGGAAGCTACGAGCAGTACTTC. Translated, it gives CSVRGGRQGSYEQYF.

This clone was seen a few times. This chain joins TRBV6-4 and TRBJ1-2; D might be TRBD1 (6 bases). The CDR3 is 12 amino acids. Germline assignment: CDR1 MRHNA and CDR2 SNTAGT. Trimming removed 3 bases from V and 4 bases from J, with 6 bases in between. The DNA of the CDR3 is TGTGCCAGCAGTGAAGGGGGCTATGGCTACACCTTC. It translates to CASSEGGYGYTF.

V gene TRBV19 combines with J gene TRBJ1-2; a weak D match, TRBD1 (6 bases). The CDR3 sequence is 13 residues long. V was trimmed by 2 bases and J by 6 bases, leaving 10 bases between them. Germline V gene sequence: CDR1 LNHDA, CDR2 SQIVND (reference sequence). For the CDR3, the DNA is TGTGCCAGTAGTATACGGGGGGCCGATGGCTACACCTTC. This sequence encodes CASSIRGADGYTF.

The chain carries TRBV5-1 and TRBJ2-2, with a possible D match to TRBD2 (7 bases). Per the germline V gene, CDR1 is SGHRS and CDR2 is YFSETQ. The CDR3 is 17 residues long. V lost 1 base to trimming and J lost 5 bases, with 18 bases between them. CDR3 bases: TGCGCCAGCAGCTTGATGGCGGGGGCCTTGGGGACCGGGGAGCTGTTTTTT. It is translated as CASSLMAGALGTGELFF.

The chain is built from TRBV4-2 and TRBJ2-5, with TRBD2 matching 7 bases. Looked up from germline, CDR1 is LGHNA and CDR2 is YNFKEQ. The length of the CDR3 is 14 residues. V gave up 4 bases and J gave up 0 bases; unmatched junction bases: 2. CDR3 nucleotides: TGTGCCAGCAGCCCGCGGGGGAACCAAGAGACCCAGTACTTC. This translates into CASSPRGNQETQYF.

This rearrangement joins TRBV7-3 to TRBJ2-3; 9 bases fit TRBD2. Germline assignment: CDR1 SGHTA and CDR2 FQGTGA. V gave up 5 bases and J gave up 6 bases; unmatched junction bases: 9. This CDR3 has 15 amino acids. CDR3 in amino acids: CASSPSSGAADTQYF. The DNA of the CDR3 is TGTGCCAGCAGCCCATCTAGCGGGGCGGCCGATACGCAGTATTTT.

The V and J genes are TRBV7-6 and TRBJ2-3; 8 bases align to TRBD1. The germline CDR1 and CDR2 sequences are SGHVS and FNYEAQ. The V and J ends lost 0 bases and 3 bases, in that order; junction bases with no gene match: 5. The CDR3 contains 16 residues. CDR3 amino acids: CASSLAVQGVTDTQYF. CDR3 in DNA: TGTGCCAGCAGCTTAGCAGTACAGGGGGTGACAGATACGCAGTATTTT.

In nucleotides, the CDR3 is TGTGCCAGCAGTTACTCAGGCGCGGGGAACTATGGCTACACCTTC. It yields the protein CASSYSGAGNYGYTF. The chain carries TRBV6-5 and TRBJ1-2; D unclear. CDR3 length: 15 amino acids. CDR1 and CDR2 (germline): MNHEY, SVGAGI. Trimming left V 0 bases short and J 2 bases short, with 10 bases between.

The J gene is TRBJ2-3, the V gene TRBV4-3; D gene unclear. With 1 base removed from V and 2 bases from J, the gap between germline ends came to 4 bases. The CDR3 extends over 13 amino acids. CDR1 is LGHNA and CDR2 is YSLEER in the germline V gene. The CDR3 DNA sequence: TGCGCCAGCAGCCAAGCTGTCACAGATACGCAGTATTTT. Its protein product is CASSQAVTDTQYF.

V and J are TRBV30 and TRBJ2-2, with TRBD1 matching over 8 bases. With 1 base clipped from V and 5 bases from J, the junction kept 0 bases outside the gene matches. This CDR3 region has 13 residues. Germline CDR1 reads GTSNPN; CDR2 reads SVGIG (reference sequence). CDR3 region: CAWSGTGTGELFF. The DNA for the CDR3 is TGTGCCTGGAGTGGGACAGGGACCGGGGAGCTGTTTTTT.

The rearrangement joins TRBV2 to TRBJ1-2, with 10 bases fitting TRBD1. The germline CDR1 and CDR2 sequences are SNHLY and FYNNEI. V lost 5 bases to trimming and J lost 0 bases; unmatched junction nucleotides: 3. The CDR3 spans 15 residues. CDR3 nucleotide sequence: TGTGCCAGCAGTCAAGACAGGGGGCCTAACTATGGCTACACCTTC. Translated, it gives CASSQDRGPNYGYTF.

The chain recombines TRBV6-1 with TRBJ1-6, with 9 bases aligning to TRBD1. Germline loops: CDR1 MNHNS, CDR2 SASEGT. The V gene end was trimmed by 2 bases and the J gene end by 2 bases; junction bases not matched to a gene: 4. This CDR3 has 17 amino acids. In DNA form, the CDR3 reads TGTGCCAGCAGTGAACCCGGGACAGGGCCCTATAATTCACCCCTCCACTTT. This translates into CASSEPGTGPYNSPLHF.